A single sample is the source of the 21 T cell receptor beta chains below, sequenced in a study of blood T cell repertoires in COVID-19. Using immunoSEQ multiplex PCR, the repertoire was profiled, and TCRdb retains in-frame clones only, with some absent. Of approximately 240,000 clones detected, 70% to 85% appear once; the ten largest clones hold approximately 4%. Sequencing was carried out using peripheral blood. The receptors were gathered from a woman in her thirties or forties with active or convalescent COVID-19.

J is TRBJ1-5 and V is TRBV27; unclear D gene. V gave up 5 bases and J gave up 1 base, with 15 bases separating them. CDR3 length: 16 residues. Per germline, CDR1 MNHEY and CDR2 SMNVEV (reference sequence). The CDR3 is CASSPGMASSNQPQHF. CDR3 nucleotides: TGTGCCAGCAGTCCCGGGATGGCATCGAGCAATCAGCCCCAGCATTTT.

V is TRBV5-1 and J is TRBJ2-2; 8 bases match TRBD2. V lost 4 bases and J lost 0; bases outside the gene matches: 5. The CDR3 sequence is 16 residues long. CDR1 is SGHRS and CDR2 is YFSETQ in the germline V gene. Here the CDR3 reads CASSLRGAANTGELFF. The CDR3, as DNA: TGCGCCAGCAGCCTGCGGGGGGCCGCGAACACCGGGGAGCTGTTTTTT.

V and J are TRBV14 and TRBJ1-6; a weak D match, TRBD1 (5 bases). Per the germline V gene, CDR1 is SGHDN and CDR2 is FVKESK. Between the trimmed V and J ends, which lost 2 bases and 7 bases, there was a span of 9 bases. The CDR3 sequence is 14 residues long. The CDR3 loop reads CASSQQGFNSPLHF. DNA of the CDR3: TGTGCCAGCAGCCAACAGGGTTTCAATTCACCCCTCCACTTT.

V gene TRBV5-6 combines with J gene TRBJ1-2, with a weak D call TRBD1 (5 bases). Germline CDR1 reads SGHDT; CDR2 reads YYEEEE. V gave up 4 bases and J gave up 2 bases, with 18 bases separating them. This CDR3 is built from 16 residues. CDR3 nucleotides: TGTGCCAGCAGCCCCCTCCGGGGGTTCGGAAACTATGGCTACACCTTC. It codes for CASSPLRGFGNYGYTF. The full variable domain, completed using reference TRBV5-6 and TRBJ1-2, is DAGVTQSPTHLIKTRGQQVTLRCSPKSGHDTVSWYQQALGQGPQFIFQYYEEEERQRGNFPDRFSGHQFPNYSSELNVNALLLGDSALYLCASSPLRGFGNYGYTFGSGTRLTVV.

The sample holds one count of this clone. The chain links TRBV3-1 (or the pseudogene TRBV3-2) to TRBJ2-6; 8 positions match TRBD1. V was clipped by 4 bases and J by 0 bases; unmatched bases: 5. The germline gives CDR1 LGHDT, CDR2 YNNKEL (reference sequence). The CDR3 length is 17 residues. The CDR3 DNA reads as TGTGCCAGCAGCCGGGACAGGACCTACTCTGGGGCCAACGTCCTGACTTTC. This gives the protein CASSRDRTYSGANVLTF.

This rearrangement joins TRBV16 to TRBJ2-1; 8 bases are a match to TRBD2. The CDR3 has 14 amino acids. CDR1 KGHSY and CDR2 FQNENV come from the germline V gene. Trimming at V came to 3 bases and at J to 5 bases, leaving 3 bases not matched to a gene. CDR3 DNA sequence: TGTGCCAGCAGCCAGACTAGCGCCGACAATGAGCAGTTCTTC. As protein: CASSQTSADNEQFF. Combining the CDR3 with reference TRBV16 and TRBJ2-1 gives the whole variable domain GEEVAQTPKHLVRGEGQKAKLYCAPIKGHSYVFWYQQVLKNEFKFLISFQNENVFDETGMPKERFSAKCLPNSPCSLEIQATKLEDSAVYFCASSQTSADNEQFFGPGTRLTVL.

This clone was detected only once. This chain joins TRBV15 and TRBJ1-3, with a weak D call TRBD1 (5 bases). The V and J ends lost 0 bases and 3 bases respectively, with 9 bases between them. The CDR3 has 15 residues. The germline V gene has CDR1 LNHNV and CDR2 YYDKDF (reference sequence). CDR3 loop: CATSRDLGVGNTIYF. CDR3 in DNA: TGTGCCACCAGCAGAGATCTAGGGGTTGGAAACACCATATATTTT.

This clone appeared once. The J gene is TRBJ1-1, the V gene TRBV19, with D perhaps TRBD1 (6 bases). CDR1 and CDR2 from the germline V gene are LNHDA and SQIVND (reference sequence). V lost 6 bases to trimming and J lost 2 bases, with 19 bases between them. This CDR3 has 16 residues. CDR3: CASRTLSGTFNTEAFF. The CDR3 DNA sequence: TGTGCCAGTAGGACATTATCCGGGACATTTAACACTGAAGCTTTCTTT.

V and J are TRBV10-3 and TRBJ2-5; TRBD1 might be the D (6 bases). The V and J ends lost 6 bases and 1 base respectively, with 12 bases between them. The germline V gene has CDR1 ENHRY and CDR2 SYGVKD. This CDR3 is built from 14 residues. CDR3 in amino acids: CAISSGHGQETQYF. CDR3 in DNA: TGTGCCATCAGCTCGGGACATGGCCAAGAGACCCAGTACTTC.

CDR3 sequence (DNA): TGCAGCGTCCGGGAGAACACCGGGGAGCTGTTTTTT. Encoded protein: CSVRENTGELFF. V gene TRBV29-1 combines with J gene TRBJ2-2; a weak D match, TRBD2 (5 bases). The germline gives CDR1 SQVTM, CDR2 ANQGSEA. V was cut by 6 bases and J by 1 base, with 6 bases left in between. The CDR3 sequence is 12 residues long.

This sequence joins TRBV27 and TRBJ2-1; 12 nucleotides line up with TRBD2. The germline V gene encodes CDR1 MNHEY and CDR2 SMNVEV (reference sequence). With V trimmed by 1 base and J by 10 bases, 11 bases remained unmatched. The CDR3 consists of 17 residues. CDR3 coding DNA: TGTGCCAGCAGTTTATTCTCTAGCGGGGGGGCCTCTGGGGAGCAGTTCTTC. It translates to CASSLFSSGGASGEQFF.

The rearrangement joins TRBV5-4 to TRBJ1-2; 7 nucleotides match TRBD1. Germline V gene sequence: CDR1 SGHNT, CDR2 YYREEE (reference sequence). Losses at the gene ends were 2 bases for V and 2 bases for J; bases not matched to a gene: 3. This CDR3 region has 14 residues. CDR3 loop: CASSFGTENYGYTF. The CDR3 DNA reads TGTGCCAGCAGCTTTGGGACAGAGAACTATGGCTACACCTTC.

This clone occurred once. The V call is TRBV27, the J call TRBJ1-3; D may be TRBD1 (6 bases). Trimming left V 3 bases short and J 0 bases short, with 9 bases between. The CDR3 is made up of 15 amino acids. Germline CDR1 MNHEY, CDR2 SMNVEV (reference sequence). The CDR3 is CASSLTGSSGNTIYF. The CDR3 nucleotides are TGTGCCAGCAGTTTGACAGGAAGCTCTGGAAACACCATATATTTT.

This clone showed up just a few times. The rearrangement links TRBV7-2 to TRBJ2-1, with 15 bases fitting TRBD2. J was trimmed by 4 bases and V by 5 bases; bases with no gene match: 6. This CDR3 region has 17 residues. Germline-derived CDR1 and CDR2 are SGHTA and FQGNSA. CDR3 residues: CASSGPGLAGGYNEQFF. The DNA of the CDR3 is TGTGCCAGCAGCGGACCGGGACTAGCGGGGGGTTACAATGAGCAGTTCTTC.

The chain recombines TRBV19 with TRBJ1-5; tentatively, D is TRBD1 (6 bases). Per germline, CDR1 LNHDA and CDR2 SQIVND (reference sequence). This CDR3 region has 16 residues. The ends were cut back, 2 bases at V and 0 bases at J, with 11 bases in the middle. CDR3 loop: CASSILRQVSNQPQHF. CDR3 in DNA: TGTGCCAGTAGTATACTCCGACAGGTTAGCAATCAGCCCCAGCATTTT. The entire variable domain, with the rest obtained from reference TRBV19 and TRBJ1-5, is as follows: DGGITQSPKYLFRKEGQNVTLSCEQNLNHDAMYWYRQDPGQGLRLIYYSQIVNDFQKGDIAEGYSVSREKKESFPLTVTSAQKNPTAFYLCASSILRQVSNQPQHFGDGTRLSIL.

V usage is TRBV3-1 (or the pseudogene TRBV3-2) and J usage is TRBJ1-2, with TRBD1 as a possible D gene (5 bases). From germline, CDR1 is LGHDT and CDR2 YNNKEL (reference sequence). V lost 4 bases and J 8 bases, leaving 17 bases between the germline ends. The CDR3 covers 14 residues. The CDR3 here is CASSPRPQGFGYTF. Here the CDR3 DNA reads TGTGCCAGCAGCCCGCGACCGCAGGGATTCGGCTACACCTTC.

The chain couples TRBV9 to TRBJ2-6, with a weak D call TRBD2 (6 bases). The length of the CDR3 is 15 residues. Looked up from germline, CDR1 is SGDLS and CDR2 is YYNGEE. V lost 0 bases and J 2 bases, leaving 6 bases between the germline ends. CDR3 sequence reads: CASSVGGAGANVLTF. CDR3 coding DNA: TGTGCCAGCAGCGTAGGGGGGGCTGGGGCCAACGTCCTGACTTTC. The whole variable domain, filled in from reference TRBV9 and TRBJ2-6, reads DSGVTQTPKHLITATGQRVTLRCSPRSGDLSVYWYQQSLDQGLQFLIQYYNGEERAKGNILERFSAQQFPDLHSELNLSSLELGDSALYFCASSVGGAGANVLTFGAGSRLTVL.

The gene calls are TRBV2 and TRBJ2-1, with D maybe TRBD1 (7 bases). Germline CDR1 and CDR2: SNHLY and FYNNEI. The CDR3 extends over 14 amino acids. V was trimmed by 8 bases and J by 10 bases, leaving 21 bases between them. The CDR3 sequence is CASGMTGRSREQFF. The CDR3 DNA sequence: TGTGCCAGCGGTATGACAGGGAGGAGTAGGGAGCAGTTCTTC.

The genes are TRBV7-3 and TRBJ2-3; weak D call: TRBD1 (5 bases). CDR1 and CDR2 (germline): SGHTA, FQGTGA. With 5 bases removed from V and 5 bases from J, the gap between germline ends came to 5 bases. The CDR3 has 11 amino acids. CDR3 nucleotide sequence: TGTGCCAGCAGCCAGGGAGATACGCAGTATTTT. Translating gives CASSQGDTQYF.

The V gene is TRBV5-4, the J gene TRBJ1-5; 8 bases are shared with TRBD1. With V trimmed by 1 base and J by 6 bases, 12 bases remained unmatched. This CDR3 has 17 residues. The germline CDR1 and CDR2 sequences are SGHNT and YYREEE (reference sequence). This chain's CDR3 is CASSLSGGSVVSQPQHF. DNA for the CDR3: TGTGCCAGCAGCTTGTCAGGGGGCTCCGTGGTCAGTCAGCCCCAGCATTTT.

In nucleotides, the CDR3 is TGCGCCAGCAGCTTGGGGTGGACAGGGAGCACAGATACGCAGTATTTT. Its protein product is CASSLGWTGSTDTQYF. The V call is TRBV5-1, the J call TRBJ2-3; 8 nucleotides agree with TRBD1. Germline V gene lookup returns CDR1 SGHRS and CDR2 YFSETQ. The trim removed 0 bases at V and 0 bases at J, leaving 3 bases unmatched. This CDR3 has 16 residues.